These 21 T cell receptor beta chains originate from one sample sequenced in a study of T cells after yellow fever vaccination (dated by TCRdb to about 2019). Libraries came from 5' RACE. Sequencing took place on an Illumina HiSeq 2500. The public reads were reprocessed in TCRdb via fastp at Q25 and MiXCR, keeping in-frame beta chains. One record per CDR3 amino acid sequence lists the most common genes and DNA. Within this sample are some 670,000 distinct CDR3 sequences, with about 12% of them counted one time only. About 15% of the sample comes from the top ten. The sample's treatment or condition, from its label and the paper: live attenuated yellow fever vaccine strain. The sequences come from PBMCs, collected on the day of the yellow fever booster vaccination. The origin of the receptors is a man aged 25-45 years who received the YFV17D yellow fever vaccine.

This clonotype was counted only a few times. The chain has TRBV12-3 or TRBV12-4 and TRBJ2-7, with 8 bases matching TRBD2. Trimming removed 4 bases from V and 3 bases from J; junction bases left unmatched: 8. The CDR3 loop spans 15 amino acids. The CDR3 region is CASSSSGSEDYEQYF. CDR3 nucleotides: TGTGCCAGCAGTTCCAGCGGGAGTGAAGACTACGAGCAGTACTTC.

The gene calls are TRBV4-1 and TRBJ2-3, with 8 nucleotides matching TRBD2. This CDR3 region has 16 residues. V lost 6 bases and J lost 7; bases outside the gene matches: 15. Looked up from germline, CDR1 is MGHRA and CDR2 is YSYEKL. The CDR3 DNA follows: TGCGCCAGCAGGACAAGCGGGAGTATAGAATCATATACGCAGTATTTT. This gives the protein CASRTSGSIESYTQYF.

The chain recombines TRBV6-5 with TRBJ2-4; 9 nucleotides line up with TRBD1. Trimming cost V 0 bases and J 3 bases; bases outside gene matches: 6. Germline V gene lookup returns CDR1 MNHEY and CDR2 SVGAGI. The CDR3 spans 17 residues. The CDR3 DNA reads as TGTGCCAGCAGTTACTCGTTCAAGGACAGGGGCAAAAACATTCAGTACTTC. It translates to CASSYSFKDRGKNIQYF.

This chain links TRBV5-1 with TRBJ1-2; 9 bases agree with TRBD1. J was trimmed by 0 bases and V by 4 bases; bases with no gene match: 4. Germline CDR1 is SGHRS and CDR2 is YFSETQ. The CDR3 runs to 15 residues. The CDR3 loop reads CASSEDRGPNYGYTF. Written as DNA, the CDR3 is TGCGCCAGCAGCGAGGACAGGGGACCTAACTATGGCTACACCTTC.

This clonotype was observed a few times. The chain combines TRBV14 with TRBJ1-3; no definite D call. CDR3 length equals 12 residues. Per the germline V gene, CDR1 is SGHDN and CDR2 is FVKESK. V lost 3 bases to trimming and J lost 4 bases, with 4 bases between them. The CDR3 sequence: CASSHYGNTIYF. The CDR3 region has the DNA TGTGCCAGCAGCCATTACGGAAACACCATATATTTT.

The V gene is TRBV24-1, the J gene TRBJ2-2, with TRBD2 matching over 10 bases. The germline V gene encodes CDR1 KGHDR and CDR2 SFDVKD. This CDR3 spans 17 amino acids. The junction had 9 bases not matched to a gene; V was cut back by 5 bases and J by 4 bases. CDR3 protein: CATSGASGRSSTGELFF. For the CDR3, the DNA is TGTGCCACCAGTGGGGCTAGCGGGAGAAGTTCCACCGGGGAGCTGTTTTTT.

The rearrangement joins TRBV4-3 to TRBJ2-4, with D possibly TRBD1 on 6 matching bases. V was clipped by 0 bases and J by 6 bases, with 21 bases between them. This CDR3 comprises 18 residues. Germline assignment: CDR1 LGHNA and CDR2 YSLEER. CDR3 residues: CASSQDPGIGTRSNIQYF. Here the CDR3 DNA reads TGCGCCAGCAGCCAAGACCCTGGTATCGGGACAAGATCAAACATTCAGTACTTC.

The chain uses TRBV12-5 and TRBJ2-4, with 7 nucleotides matching TRBD1. Trimming at V came to 7 bases and at J to 0 bases, leaving 3 bases not matched to a gene. The CDR3 is 14 residues long. CDR1 and CDR2 from the germline V gene are LGHNT and FRNRAP. CDR3 amino acids: CASVGTEAKNIQYF. CDR3 bases: TGTGCTAGTGTGGGGACAGAAGCCAAAAACATTCAGTACTTC.

The rearrangement links TRBV7-6 to TRBJ2-1, with 14 bases identical to TRBD2. The CDR3 extends over 18 amino acids. In germline, CDR1 is SGHVS, CDR2 FNYEAQ. J gave up 7 bases and V 4 bases, and 12 bases lay outside the gene matches. CDR3 region: CASSWRLAGGPARNEQFF. CDR3 DNA: TGTGCCAGCAGCTGGAGACTAGCGGGAGGGCCGGCCCGGAATGAGCAGTTCTTC.

This clonotype came up a few times. The V gene is TRBV6-1, the J gene TRBJ1-3; perhaps TRBD1 as D (6 bases). The CDR3 has 16 residues. Germline assignment: CDR1 MNHNS and CDR2 SASEGT. Trimming cost V 7 bases and J 0 bases, with 16 bases left between them. The CDR3: CASKRTDSYSGNTIYF. The CDR3 nucleotides are TGTGCCAGCAAACGAACGGACAGTTACTCTGGAAACACCATATATTTT.

Ten or more counts support this clonotype. The CDR3 DNA is TGTGCCAGCAGCGTCAGTGGTGACCAAGAGACCCAGTACTTC. Its translation: CASSVSGDQETQYF. The chain is built from TRBV5-6 and TRBJ2-5; the D is unclear. The ends were cut back, 4 bases at V and 0 bases at J, with 10 bases in the middle. The CDR3 is 14 residues long. Germline CDR1 is SGHDT and CDR2 is YYEEEE.

This clonotype was recorded a few times. The CDR3 nucleotides read TGCAGTGCCGGACAGGGGCTTACCTACGAGCAGTACTTC. Its protein is CSAGQGLTYEQYF. V gene TRBV20-1 combines with J gene TRBJ2-7; 9 positions match TRBD1. Unmatched junction bases numbered 5, after V lost 6 bases and J lost 2 bases. Germline V gene sequence: CDR1 DFQATT, CDR2 SNEGSKA (reference sequence). This CDR3 is 13 amino acids long.

J is TRBJ2-1 and V is TRBV5-1; D perhaps matches TRBD2 (6 bases). Germline V gene lookup returns CDR1 SGHRS and CDR2 YFSETQ. CDR3 length: 15 residues. Deletions cut 5 bases from V and 4 bases from J, with 16 bases between. The CDR3 bases are TGCGCCAGCAGTCGCGGGACTCAGGTTTACAATGAGCAGTTCTTC. It is translated as CASSRGTQVYNEQFF.

Only a few counts were recorded for this clonotype. The chain couples TRBV2 to TRBJ2-3; 8 bases fit TRBD1. The CDR3 has 13 residues. V shed 5 bases and J 5 bases; nucleotides not matched to a gene: 3. From germline, CDR1 is SNHLY and CDR2 FYNNEI. The CDR3 bases are TGTGCCAGCAGTAGAGACAGGGGAGATACGCAGTATTTT. Its protein product is CASSRDRGDTQYF. Drawing the rest from reference TRBV2 and TRBJ2-3, the complete variable domain is EPEVTQTPSHQVTQMGQEVILRCVPISNHLYFYWYRQILGQKVEFLVSFYNNEISEKSEIFDDQFSVERPDGSNFTLKIRSTKLEDSAMYFCASSRDRGDTQYFGPGTRLTVL.

This clonotype was observed a few times. The chain joins TRBV7-9 to TRBJ1-2, with a tentative D call TRBD1 (6 bases). V was clipped by 2 bases and J by 7 bases, with 11 bases between them. There are 13 residues in the CDR3. Looked up from germline, CDR1 is SEHNR and CDR2 is FQNEAQ (reference sequence). The CDR3 sequence: CASSLQGIPGYTF. The CDR3 bases are TGTGCCAGCAGCTTACAGGGGATCCCTGGCTACACCTTC.

The chain recombines TRBV7-3 with TRBJ2-5, with D possibly matching TRBD2 (6 bases). Trimming took 2 bases from V and 4 from J, leaving 14 bases between them. Per germline, CDR1 SGHTA and CDR2 FQGTGA. The CDR3 is 15 residues long. The CDR3: CASSLVAGTSETQYF. CDR3 DNA: TGTGCCAGCAGCTTAGTCGCCGGGACTTCAGAGACCCAGTACTTC.

This clonotype was picked up many times. J is TRBJ2-4 and V is TRBV5-1; no reliable D call. Trimming pared 4 bases from V and 7 bases from J, leaving 12 bases between. The length of the CDR3 is 13 residues. Germline V CDR1 and CDR2: SGHRS, YFSETQ. As DNA, the CDR3 is TGCGCCAGCAGCCCGTTATCGCGTAACATTCAGTACTTC. Amino acids: CASSPLSRNIQYF.

In this sample, this clonotype turned up a few times. The chain is built from TRBV5-1 and TRBJ2-3; the D is unclear. V lost 1 base and J lost 0, with 9 bases in between. Germline assignment: CDR1 SGHRS and CDR2 YFSETQ. This CDR3 is 15 amino acids long. Here the CDR3 DNA reads TGCGCCAGCAGCTTGCGACAATATAGCACAGATACGCAGTATTTT. It codes for CASSLRQYSTDTQYF. Full variable domain (outside the CDR3, taken from reference TRBV5-1 and TRBJ2-3): KAGVTQTPRYLIKTRGQQVTLSCSPISGHRSVSWYQQTPGQGLQFLFEYFSETQRNKGNFPGRFSGRQFSNSRSEMNVSTLELGDSALYLCASSLRQYSTDTQYFGPGTRLTVL.

This clonotype was seen a few times. The CDR3 spells CASSQARTGYEQYF. DNA for the CDR3: TGCGCCAGCAGCCAAGCCCGGACAGGTTACGAGCAGTACTTC. V is TRBV4-3 and J is TRBJ2-7; 7 positions agree with TRBD1. The CDR3 loop spans 14 amino acids. The germline gives CDR1 LGHNA, CDR2 YSLEER. Trimming removed 1 base from V and 4 bases from J; junction bases left unmatched: 4.

This clonotype occurred many times. The chain uses TRBV20-1 and TRBJ2-1, with a possible D match to TRBD2 (6 bases). The CDR3 has 16 residues. The V gene's germline CDR1 is DFQATT and CDR2 SNEGSKA (reference sequence). Trimming cost V 1 base and J 1 base, with 14 bases left between them. This chain's CDR3 is CSARVRSGPSYNEQFF. CDR3 coding DNA: TGCAGTGCTAGAGTCCGAAGCGGGCCTTCCTACAATGAGCAGTTCTTC.

This clonotype has only a few counts. The chain links TRBV19 to TRBJ2-1; 13 nucleotides match TRBD2. The junction had 8 bases not matched to a gene; V was cut back by 8 bases and J by 7 bases. This CDR3 contains 15 residues. The germline gives CDR1 LNHDA, CDR2 SQIVND (reference sequence). In DNA, the CDR3 is TGTGCCAGTGCCCGAGGACTAGCGGGAGAAAATGAGCAGTTCTTC. Residues: CASARGLAGENEQFF.